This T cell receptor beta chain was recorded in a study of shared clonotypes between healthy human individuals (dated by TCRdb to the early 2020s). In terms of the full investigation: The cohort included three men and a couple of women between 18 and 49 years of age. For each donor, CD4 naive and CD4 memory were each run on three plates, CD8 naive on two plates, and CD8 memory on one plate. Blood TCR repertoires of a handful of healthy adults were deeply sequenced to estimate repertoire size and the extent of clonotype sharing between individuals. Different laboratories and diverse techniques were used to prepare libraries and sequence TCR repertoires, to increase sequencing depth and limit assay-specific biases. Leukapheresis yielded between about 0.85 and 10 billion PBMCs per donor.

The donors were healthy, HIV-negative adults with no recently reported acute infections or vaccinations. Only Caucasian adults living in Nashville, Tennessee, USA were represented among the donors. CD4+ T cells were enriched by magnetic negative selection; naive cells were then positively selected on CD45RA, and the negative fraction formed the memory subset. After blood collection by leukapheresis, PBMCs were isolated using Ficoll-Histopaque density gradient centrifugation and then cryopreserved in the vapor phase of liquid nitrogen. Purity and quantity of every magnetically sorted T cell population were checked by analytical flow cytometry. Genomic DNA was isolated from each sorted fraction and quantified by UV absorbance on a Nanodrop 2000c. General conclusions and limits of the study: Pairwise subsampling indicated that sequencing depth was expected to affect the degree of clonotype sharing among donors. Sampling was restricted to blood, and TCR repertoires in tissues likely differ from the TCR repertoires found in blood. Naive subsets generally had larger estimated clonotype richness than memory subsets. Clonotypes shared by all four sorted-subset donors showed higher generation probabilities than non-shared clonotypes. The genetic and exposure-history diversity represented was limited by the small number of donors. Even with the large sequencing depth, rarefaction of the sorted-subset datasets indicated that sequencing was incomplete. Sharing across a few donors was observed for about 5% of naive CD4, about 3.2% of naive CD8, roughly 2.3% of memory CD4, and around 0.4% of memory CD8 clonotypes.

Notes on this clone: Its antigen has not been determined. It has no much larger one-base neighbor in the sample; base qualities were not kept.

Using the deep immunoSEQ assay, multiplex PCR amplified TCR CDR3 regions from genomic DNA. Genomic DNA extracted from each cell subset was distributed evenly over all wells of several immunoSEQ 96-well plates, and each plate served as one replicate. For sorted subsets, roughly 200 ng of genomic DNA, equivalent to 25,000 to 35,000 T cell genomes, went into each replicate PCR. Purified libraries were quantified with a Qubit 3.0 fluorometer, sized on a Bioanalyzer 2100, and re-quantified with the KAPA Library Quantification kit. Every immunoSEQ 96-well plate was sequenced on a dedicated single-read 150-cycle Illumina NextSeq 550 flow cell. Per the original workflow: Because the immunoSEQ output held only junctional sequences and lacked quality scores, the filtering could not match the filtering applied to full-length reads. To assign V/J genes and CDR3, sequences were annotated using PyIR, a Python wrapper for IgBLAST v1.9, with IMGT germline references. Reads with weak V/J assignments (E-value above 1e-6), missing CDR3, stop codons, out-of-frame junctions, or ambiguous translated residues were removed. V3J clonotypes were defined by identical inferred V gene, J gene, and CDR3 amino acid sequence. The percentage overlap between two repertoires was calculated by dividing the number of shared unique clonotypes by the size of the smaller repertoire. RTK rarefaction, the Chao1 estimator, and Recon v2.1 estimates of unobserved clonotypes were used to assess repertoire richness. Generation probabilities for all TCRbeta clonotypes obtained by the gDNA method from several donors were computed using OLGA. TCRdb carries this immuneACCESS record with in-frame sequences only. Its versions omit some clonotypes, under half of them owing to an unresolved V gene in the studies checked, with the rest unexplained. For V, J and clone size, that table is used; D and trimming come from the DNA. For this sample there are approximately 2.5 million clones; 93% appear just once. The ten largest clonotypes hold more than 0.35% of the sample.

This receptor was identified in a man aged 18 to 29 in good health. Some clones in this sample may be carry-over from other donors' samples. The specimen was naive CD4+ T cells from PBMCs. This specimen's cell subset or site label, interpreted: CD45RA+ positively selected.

The CDR3 region: CASSLDRRTDTQYF. The nucleotides are TGTGCCAGCAGCTTGGACAGGCGCACAGATACGCAGTATTTT. Recombination connected TRBV7-2 to TRBJ2-3, with TRBD1 matching 7 junction bases. Clipping removes 3 bases from V and 1 base from J, with 1 as the unmatched junction base count. CDR1 and CDR2, per the germline V gene, are SGHTA and FQGNSA. Inclusive of the bounding cysteine and phenylalanine, the CDR3 is 14 residues long. The retained sequence is limited to the CDR3, 42 bases, with the frame set at the first base.